This T cell receptor beta chain was captured by sequencing in a study of cytomegalovirus exposure and HLA in healthy donors. Concerning this clone itself: Its cognate antigen is unknown.

PCR used 60 Vbeta primers and 13 Jbeta primers. Sequenced by immunoSEQ multiplex PCR; TCRdb stores in-frame clones only, minus some. The sample records 89,000 or so clones, around four fifths being singletons. When sampled, the donors appeared nominally healthy, though they likely had unrecorded immune exposures. This CDR3 is built from 13 residues. CDR1 and CDR2 (germline): SQVTM, ANQGSEA. Losses at the gene ends were 6 bases for V and 5 bases for J; bases not matched to a gene: 5. Points from the study as a whole: In a later analysis, HLA-associated TCR beta chains were more clonally expanded than equally common others.

The gene calls are TRBV29-1 and TRBJ1-4; 8 bases are a match to TRBD1. The TCR originated in a boy between 10 and 17 years old in good health and CMV-seronegative. Input material: PBMCs. This CDR3 is CSVEDRVNEKLFF. The CDR3 nucleotides read TGCAGCGTGGAGGACAGGGTAAATGAAAAACTGTTTTTT.